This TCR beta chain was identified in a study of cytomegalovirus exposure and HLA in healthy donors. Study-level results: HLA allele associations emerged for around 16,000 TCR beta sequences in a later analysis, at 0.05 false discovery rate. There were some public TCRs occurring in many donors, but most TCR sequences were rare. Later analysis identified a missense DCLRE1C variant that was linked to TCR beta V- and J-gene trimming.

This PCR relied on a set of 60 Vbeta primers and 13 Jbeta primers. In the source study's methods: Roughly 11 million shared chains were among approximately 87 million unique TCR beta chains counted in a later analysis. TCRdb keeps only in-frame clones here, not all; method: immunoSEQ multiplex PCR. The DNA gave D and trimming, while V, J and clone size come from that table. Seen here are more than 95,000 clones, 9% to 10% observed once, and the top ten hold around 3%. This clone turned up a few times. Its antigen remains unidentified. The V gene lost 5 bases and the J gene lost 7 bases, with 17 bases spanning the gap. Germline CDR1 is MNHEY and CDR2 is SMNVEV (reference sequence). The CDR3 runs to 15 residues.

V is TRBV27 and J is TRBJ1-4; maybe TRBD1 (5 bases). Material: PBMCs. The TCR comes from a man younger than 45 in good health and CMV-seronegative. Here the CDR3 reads CASSPSGMVGEKLFF. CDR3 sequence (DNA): TGTGCCAGCAGTCCATCAGGGATGGTGGGTGAAAAACTGTTTTTT.